Listed here are 14 T cell receptor beta chains from one sample, sequenced in a study of shared clonotypes between healthy human individuals. TCRdb's table, derived via immunoSEQ multiplex PCR, lists solely in-frame clones and lacks some. This table holds roughly 700,000 clones, about 74% found once. The sequenced sample was memory CD4+ T cells sorted from blood. Noted subset: CD45RA-negative fraction. These receptor sequences come from a woman younger than 45 in good health.

This clone was observed once. This same CDR3 is encoded by further DNA sequences in the sample. The chain recombines TRBV6-1 with TRBJ2-3; D is uncertain. Germline CDR1 is MNHNS and CDR2 is SASEGT. The ends were cut back, 4 bases at V and 2 bases at J, with 4 bases in the middle. This CDR3 spans 12 amino acids. CDR3 DNA: TGTGCCAGCAGTGGATCCACAGATACGCAGTATTTT. Its protein product is CASSGSTDTQYF.

This sequence joins TRBV28 and TRBJ1-5, with TRBD1 identical over 11 bases. With V trimmed by 2 bases and J by 10 bases, 4 bases remained unmatched. Germline CDR1 MDHEN, CDR2 SYDVKM. The CDR3 consists of 14 residues. In DNA, the CDR3 is TGTGCCAGCAGTTTAGGGACAGGGGGAATACCCCAGCATTTT. Protein product: CASSLGTGGIPQHF.

This clone has more than one count but fewer than ten. The V gene is TRBV19, the J gene TRBJ1-1, with 9 positions matching TRBD1. The V gene end was trimmed by 3 bases and the J gene end by 3 bases; junction bases not matched to a gene: 8. This CDR3 contains 16 residues. Germline CDR1 and CDR2: LNHDA and SQIVND (reference sequence). The CDR3 nucleotides are TGTGCCAGTAGTATCGGGGACAGGGACTGGGACACTGAAGCTTTCTTT. Its translation: CASSIGDRDWDTEAFF.

The V call is TRBV21-1, the J call TRBJ2-7. TRBV21-1 is termed a pseudogene. The CDR3 covers 14 residues. The CDR3 reads CATGQGRPRDEQYF. The CDR3 DNA reads TGTGCCACCGGGCAGGGACGGCCTCGGGACGAGCAGTACTTC.

Only a few counts were recorded for this clone. The V call is TRBV6-6, the J call TRBJ2-7, with TRBD2 matching over 8 bases. The trim removed 6 bases at V and 2 bases at J, leaving 6 bases unmatched. The CDR3 totals 14 residues. In germline, CDR1 is MNHNY, CDR2 SVGAGI (reference sequence). The CDR3 DNA reads as TGTGCCAGCAGGGCTAGCGGGTACGCCTACGAGCAGTACTTC. It translates to CASRASGYAYEQYF.

V usage is TRBV13 and J usage is TRBJ2-7; D remains unclear. The CDR3 runs 12 residues. Germline values: CDR1 PRHDT, CDR2 FYEKMQ (reference sequence). V lost 2 bases and J 5 bases, leaving 7 bases between the germline ends. CDR3 sequence reads: CASSLRSHEQYF. CDR3 sequence (DNA): TGTGCCAGCAGCTTAAGGAGCCACGAGCAGTACTTC.

This clone was seen a few times. This chain joins TRBV6-5 and TRBJ2-7; D is uncertain. The CDR3 spans 14 residues. V was cut by 0 bases and J by 5 bases, with 11 bases left in between. Germline CDR1 is MNHEY and CDR2 is SVGAGI. The CDR3 nucleotides read TGTGCCAGCAGTTACTCGCAAGGGTTAGACGAGCAGTACTTC. It encodes CASSYSQGLDEQYF.

This clone was picked up a small number of times. The V call is TRBV6-1, the J call TRBJ2-7, with D maybe TRBD2 (5 bases). Trimming cost V 3 bases and J 1 base, with 19 bases left between them. CDR3 length: 17 residues. Germline values: CDR1 MNHNS, CDR2 SASEGT. The CDR3 region has the DNA TGTGCCAGCAGTGATGCCCGGGGATGGGCGGCTTCCTACGAGCAGTACTTC. This encodes CASSDARGWAASYEQYF.

J is TRBJ1-2 and V is TRBV2, with D unresolved. Germline V lookup: CDR1 SNHLY, CDR2 FYNNEI. CDR3 length: 13 amino acids. V was cut by 3 bases and J by 6 bases, with 11 bases left in between. The CDR3 sequence is CASSERPEDGYTF. The DNA for the CDR3 is TGTGCCAGCAGTGAGAGGCCTGAGGATGGCTACACCTTC.

This clone was recorded a few times. Other DNA sequences in the sample encode the same CDR3. This chain links TRBV27 with TRBJ1-5; 7 nucleotides match TRBD1. This CDR3 has 15 residues. The V and J ends lost 6 bases and 0 bases, in that order; junction bases with no gene match: 5. Germline-derived CDR1 and CDR2 are MNHEY and SMNVEV (reference sequence). CDR3 loop: CASSPGQHSNQPQHF. Here the CDR3 DNA reads TGTGCCAGCAGCCCGGGACAGCATAGCAATCAGCCCCAGCATTTT.

The chain combines TRBV7-9 with TRBJ1-5, with D hard to call. Between the trimmed V and J ends, which lost 5 bases and 7 bases, there was a span of 9 bases. The germline CDR1 and CDR2 sequences are SEHNR and FQNEAQ (reference sequence). The CDR3 is 12 residues long. The CDR3 DNA sequence: TGTGCCAGCAGCCGTTTCGGGCAGCCCCAGCATTTT. Translated, it gives CASSRFGQPQHF. Supplemented by reference TRBV7-9 and TRBJ1-5, the full variable domain reads DTGVSQNPRHKITKRGQNVTFRCDPISEHNRLYWYRQTLGQGPEFLTYFQNEAQLEKSRLLSDRFSAERPKGSFSTLEIQRTEQGDSAMYLCASSRFGQPQHFGDGTRLSIL.

This clone came up once. This chain uses TRBV18 with TRBJ2-7; unclear D gene. Trimming took off 0 bases at V and 3 bases at J, with 9 bases between the two ends. The CDR3 covers 14 residues. Germline CDR1 and CDR2: KGHSH and LQKENI. This chain's CDR3 is CASSPPTPHYEQYF. DNA for the CDR3: TGTGCCAGCTCACCACCGACCCCCCACTACGAGCAGTACTTC. Looking up the rest from reference TRBV18 and TRBJ2-7 gives the full variable domain: NAGVMQNPRHLVRRRGQEARLRCSPMKGHSHVYWYRQLPEEGLKFMVYLQKENIIDESGMPKERFSAEFPKEGPSILRIQQVVRGDSAAYFCASSPPTPHYEQYFGPGTRLTVT.

The V call is TRBV27, the J call TRBJ1-2; possible D gene TRBD1, 5 bases. V lost 6 bases to trimming and J lost 1 base, with 12 bases between them. Germline V gives CDR1 MNHEY, CDR2 SMNVEV (reference sequence). CDR3 length equals 14 residues. The DNA of the CDR3 is TGTGCCAGCAGCTCCGGAGGGGATAACTATGGCTACACCTTC. This gives the protein CASSSGGDNYGYTF.

A word on this clone: A much larger clonotype is one base distant, so this may be a read error. V gene TRBV6-1 combines with J gene TRBJ1-5; TRBD1 agrees at 9 bases. Per germline, CDR1 MNHNS and CDR2 SASEGT. V dropped 5 bases and J dropped 0; count of bases not matched to a gene: 2. This CDR3 spans 15 amino acids. The CDR3 DNA is TGTGCCAGCAGTTGGACAGGGGATAGCAATCAGCCCCAGCATTTT. This gives the protein CASSWTGDSNQPQHF.